The 32 T cell receptor beta chains reported below all come from one sample, sequenced in a study of T cell responses to AZD1222 COVID-19 vaccine. The protocol was immunoSEQ multiplex PCR, while the TCRdb copy is restricted to in-frame clones and leaves out a portion. This sample has around 150,000 clones; over 85% occur once, and the top ten carry around 7.1%. The sequencing used peripheral blood, collected 28 days after the second AZD1222 dose. The receptors were sampled from an adult who received the AZD1222 COVID-19 vaccine.

The V and J genes are TRBV28 and TRBJ1-1; maybe TRBD1 (6 bases). The CDR3 is 15 residues long. Trimming took off 6 bases at V and 2 bases at J, with 16 bases between the two ends. Germline V gives CDR1 MDHEN, CDR2 SYDVKM. DNA for the CDR3: TGTGCCAGCAGCCTACCTCGGACAGCCAACACTGAAGCTTTCTTT. It yields the protein CASSLPRTANTEAFF. Looking up the rest from reference TRBV28 and TRBJ1-1 gives the full variable domain: DVKVTQSSRYLVKRTGEKVFLECVQDMDHENMFWYRQDPGLGLRLIYFSYDVKMKEKGDIPEGYSVSREKKERFSLILESASTNQTSMYLCASSLPRTANTEAFFGQGTRLTVV.

The CDR3 region has the DNA TGTGCCAGCAGCCTAGAAGGCGGCTCGGAGGAGGGGGATCGTGTCCTCACCTTC. The encoded protein is CASSLEGGSEEGDRVLTF. The rearrangement links TRBV3-1 (or the pseudogene TRBV3-2) to TRBJ1-2; TRBD1 might be the D (6 bases). Germline V gene sequence: CDR1 LGHDT, CDR2 YNNKEL (reference sequence). CDR3 length equals 18 residues. V lost 4 bases to trimming and J lost 13 bases, with 34 bases between them.

V and J are TRBV2 and TRBJ1-3; possibly TRBD1 for D (5 bases). Between the trimmed V and J ends, which lost 6 bases and 4 bases, there was a span of 13 bases. Per germline, CDR1 SNHLY and CDR2 FYNNEI. This CDR3 region has 14 residues. In DNA, the CDR3 is TGTGCCAGCAGCGCGACGGGGGTCGGAAACACCATATATTTT. This gives the protein CASSATGVGNTIYF.

J is TRBJ1-6 and V is TRBV6-5; D unresolved. The germline V and J ends were trimmed by 6 bases and 9 bases, with 12 bases remaining between them. Germline CDR1 MNHEY, CDR2 SVGAGI. This CDR3 contains 13 residues. The CDR3 sequence: CASSRQTGSPLHF. The CDR3 nucleotides are TGTGCCAGCAGCCGCCAGACCGGTTCACCCCTCCACTTT.

Written as DNA, the CDR3 is TGTGCCAGCACCAAGCTGGACACTGAAGCTTTCTTT. Protein product: CASTKLDTEAFF. V is TRBV7-9 and J is TRBJ1-1; no firm D call. Trimming took 7 bases from V and 3 from J, leaving 9 bases between them. This CDR3 spans 12 amino acids. Germline CDR1 reads SEHNR; CDR2 reads FQNEAQ (reference sequence). The whole variable domain, remainder taken from reference TRBV7-9 and TRBJ1-1, is DTGVSQNPRHKITKRGQNVTFRCDPISEHNRLYWYRQTLGQGPEFLTYFQNEAQLEKSRLLSDRFSAERPKGSFSTLEIQRTEQGDSAMYLCASTKLDTEAFFGQGTRLTVV.

The chain couples TRBV4-1 to TRBJ1-1; TRBD1 aligns across 8 bases. This CDR3 comprises 16 residues. V gave up 4 bases and J gave up 0 bases; unmatched junction bases: 7. Germline CDR1 reads MGHRA; CDR2 reads YSYEKL. This CDR3 reads CASSRRTGNMNTEAFF. CDR3 nucleotides: TGCGCCAGCAGCCGGAGGACAGGGAACATGAACACTGAAGCTTTCTTT.

The V call is TRBV30, the J call TRBJ1-5; D is ambiguous. Germline lookup yields CDR1 GTSNPN and CDR2 SVGIG (reference sequence). With 0 bases removed from V and 4 bases from J, the gap between germline ends came to 7 bases. CDR3 length equals 13 residues. The CDR3 coding sequence is TGTGCCTGGAGTGTACTGGAGAATCAGCCCCAGCATTTT. Translated, it gives CAWSVLENQPQHF.

V is TRBV3-1 (or the pseudogene TRBV3-2) and J is TRBJ1-4; TRBD1 matches at 7 bases. This CDR3 is 14 amino acids long. Germline V gene lookup returns CDR1 LGHDT and CDR2 YNNKEL (reference sequence). The V segment lost 4 bases and the J segment 10 bases; nucleotides outside the gene matches: 9. Written as DNA, the CDR3 is TGTGCCAGCAGCCTCGGGACAGTTGGGGGAAAACTGTTTTTT. Encoded protein: CASSLGTVGGKLFF.

The chain has TRBV5-1 and TRBJ1-4, with D tentatively TRBD1 (6 bases). Deletions cut 0 bases from V and 5 bases from J, with 11 bases between. The CDR3 length is 15 residues. Germline values: CDR1 SGHRS, CDR2 YFSETQ. Written as DNA, the CDR3 is TGCGCCAGCAGCTTGGCCGGAGGGGGAAATGAAAAACTGTTTTTT. Amino acid sequence: CASSLAGGGNEKLFF.

V gene TRBV5-1 combines with J gene TRBJ2-5, with a tentative D call TRBD2 (6 bases). The germline V gene encodes CDR1 SGHRS and CDR2 YFSETQ. The CDR3 runs to 14 residues. Trimming took 2 bases from V and 5 from J, leaving 13 bases between them. The CDR3 nucleotides are TGCGCCAGCAGCTTAATTGGGGAGGTGGAGACCCAGTACTTC. Translating it yields CASSLIGEVETQYF.

The chain carries TRBV15 and TRBJ2-6; a possible D gene is TRBD2 (5 bases). Germline-derived CDR1 and CDR2 are LNHNV and YYDKDF (reference sequence). The length of the CDR3 is 15 residues. Trimming took 4 bases from V and 0 from J, leaving 7 bases between them. The DNA of the CDR3 is TGTGCCACCAGCACCGGAGGCTCTGGGGCCAACGTCCTGACTTTC. Translation gives CATSTGGSGANVLTF.

The chain has TRBV25-1 and TRBJ2-2, with D hard to call. The V gene lost 2 bases and the J gene lost 3 bases, with 7 bases spanning the gap. This CDR3 comprises 14 residues. Germline V gene lookup returns CDR1 MGHDK and CDR2 SYGVNS. CDR3 loop: CASSEGRDTGELFF. CDR3 sequence (DNA): TGTGCCAGCAGTGAAGGACGGGACACCGGGGAGCTGTTTTTT.

The chain combines TRBV27 with TRBJ2-1; either TRBD1 or TRBD2 may fit D (5 bases each). The CDR3 is 13 residues long. Germline V gives CDR1 MNHEY, CDR2 SMNVEV (reference sequence). Trimming stripped 5 bases from V and 14 bases from J, with 19 bases between. CDR3: CASSPPAGTGEFF. The CDR3 coding sequence is TGTGCCAGCAGTCCCCCAGCCGGGACCGGGGAGTTCTTC.

Note on this clone: Other DNA sequences of this sample code for an identical CDR3. The CDR3 DNA reads TGTGCCAGCAGGCTCAATCAGCCCCAGCATTTT. This gives the protein CASRLNQPQHF. V usage is TRBV2 and J usage is TRBJ1-5; no reliable D call. Trimming cost V 6 bases and J 3 bases, with 3 bases left between them. Germline V lookup: CDR1 SNHLY, CDR2 FYNNEI. CDR3 length: 11 residues.

CDR3 region: CASTQGAIEAFF. The CDR3 region has the DNA TGTGCCAGTACACAGGGGGCGATTGAAGCTTTCTTT. The chain employs TRBV19 and TRBJ1-1; 9 positions agree with TRBD1. The junction had 4 bases not matched to a gene; V was cut back by 7 bases and J by 7 bases. CDR3 length: 12 amino acids. Germline lookup yields CDR1 LNHDA and CDR2 SQIVND (reference sequence).

The chain recombines TRBV28 with TRBJ2-5; D is ambiguous. Trimming pared 3 bases from V and 3 bases from J, leaving 11 bases between. This CDR3 comprises 14 residues. Germline CDR1 MDHEN, CDR2 SYDVKM. Written as DNA, the CDR3 is TGTGCCAGCAGTTTGGCCCTCAATAAAGAGACCCAGTACTTC. Amino acid sequence: CASSLALNKETQYF.

The chain recombines TRBV7-9 with TRBJ2-1, with 9 nucleotides matching TRBD2. V dropped 0 bases and J dropped 4; count of bases not matched to a gene: 4. The germline gives CDR1 SEHNR, CDR2 FQNEAQ (reference sequence). The CDR3 consists of 16 residues. CDR3 nucleotide sequence: TGTGCCAGCAGCTTAGCTAGCGGGGGACCTTACAATGAGCAGTTCTTC. Translation gives CASSLASGGPYNEQFF.

The chain joins TRBV5-1 to TRBJ1-1; D possibly corresponds to TRBD1 (6 bases). Trimming took off 4 bases at V and 0 bases at J, with 10 bases between the two ends. The CDR3 length is 14 residues. The germline V gene encodes CDR1 SGHRS and CDR2 YFSETQ. DNA of the CDR3: TGCGCCAGCAGCCGGGGGCGGATGAACACTGAAGCTTTCTTT. Protein: CASSRGRMNTEAFF. Variable domain in full (rest from reference TRBV5-1 and TRBJ1-1): KAGVTQTPRYLIKTRGQQVTLSCSPISGHRSVSWYQQTPGQGLQFLFEYFSETQRNKGNFPGRFSGRQFSNSRSEMNVSTLELGDSALYLCASSRGRMNTEAFFGQGTRLTVV.

This chain connects TRBV19 to TRBJ1-1; 7 bases match TRBD1. J was trimmed by 10 bases and V by 5 bases; bases with no gene match: 10. The CDR3 has 13 residues. The germline V gene encodes CDR1 LNHDA and CDR2 SQIVND (reference sequence). The chain's CDR3 is CASSVTGESIAFF. DNA of the CDR3: TGTGCCAGTAGTGTAACAGGGGAGTCTATAGCTTTCTTT.

V gene TRBV5-1 combines with J gene TRBJ2-2; no clear D gene. Deletions cut 7 bases from V and 6 bases from J, with 16 bases between. Germline V gives CDR1 SGHRS, CDR2 YFSETQ. This CDR3 spans 14 amino acids. CDR3 protein: CASAEDRLAGELFF. CDR3 coding DNA: TGCGCCAGCGCAGAGGACCGGCTTGCCGGGGAGCTGTTTTTT.

The chain carries TRBV27 and TRBJ1-5, with a possible D match to TRBD1 (5 bases). The V gene lost 4 bases and the J gene lost 4 bases, with 14 bases spanning the gap. The germline V gene encodes CDR1 MNHEY and CDR2 SMNVEV (reference sequence). The CDR3 is made up of 15 amino acids. CDR3 in DNA: TGTGCCAGCAGTTACCTCGGGGGAGTAAATCAGCCCCAGCATTTT. This codes for CASSYLGGVNQPQHF.

The V gene is TRBV10-3, the J gene TRBJ2-7, with D unresolved. Trimming cost V 6 bases and J 0 bases, with 6 bases left between them. The CDR3 is 12 residues long. Germline loops: CDR1 ENHRY, CDR2 SYGVKD. Written as DNA, the CDR3 is TGTGCCATCAGAGACACCTCCTACGAGCAGTACTTC. Its translation is CAIRDTSYEQYF.

The V call is TRBV7-3, the J call TRBJ2-1; TRBD2 aligns across 8 bases. The CDR3 is 14 amino acids. V shed 3 bases, J shed 5 bases, and the junction held 3 bases outside the gene matches. Germline CDR1 SGHTA, CDR2 FQGTGA. CDR3 protein: CASSFGGAHNEQFF. DNA of the CDR3: TGTGCCAGCAGCTTCGGGGGGGCCCACAATGAGCAGTTCTTC.

V usage is TRBV10-3 and J usage is TRBJ1-1; D remains ambiguous. The V gene lost 0 bases and the J gene lost 2 bases, with 7 bases spanning the gap. Germline V lookup: CDR1 ENHRY, CDR2 SYGVKD. This CDR3 is 14 amino acids long. The CDR3 region has the DNA TGTGCCATCAGTGAGTCGGACGCTAACACTGAAGCTTTCTTT. As protein: CAISESDANTEAFF.

This clone has only a few counts. The chain combines TRBV30 with TRBJ2-7; maybe TRBD2 (5 bases). Germline V gives CDR1 GTSNPN, CDR2 SVGIG (reference sequence). The length of the CDR3 is 11 residues. V was clipped by 3 bases and J by 6 bases, with 9 bases between them. This CDR3 is CAWRVGSEQYF. The CDR3 region has the DNA TGTGCCTGGAGAGTAGGGAGCGAGCAGTACTTC. Full variable domain (outside the CDR3, taken from reference TRBV30 and TRBJ2-7): SQTIHQWPATLVQPVGSPLSLECTVEGTSNPNLYWYRQAAGRGLQLLFYSVGIGQISSEVPQNLSASRPQDRQFILSSKKLLLSDSGFYLCAWRVGSEQYFGPGTRLTVT.

The chain links TRBV4-1 to TRBJ2-3; tentative D call: TRBD2 (6 bases). CDR3 size: 14 residues. Germline V gene lookup returns CDR1 MGHRA and CDR2 YSYEKL. Trimming removed 6 bases from V and 6 bases from J, with 16 bases in between. The CDR3 protein is CASRGGDPRDTQYF. CDR3 sequence (DNA): TGCGCCAGCAGAGGAGGGGACCCCCGGGATACGCAGTATTTT.

The V gene is TRBV5-4, the J gene TRBJ2-7; weak D call: TRBD2 (7 bases). The CDR3 runs to 20 residues. Trimming removed 4 bases at V and 4 bases at J, with 33 bases between. Germline V gene sequence: CDR1 SGHNT, CDR2 YYREEE (reference sequence). The CDR3 sequence: CASSLGDGGGRRHANYEQYF. CDR3 nucleotides: TGTGCCAGCAGCCTTGGGGATGGGGGGGGCCGGCGACACGCGAATTACGAGCAGTACTTC.

The CDR3 sequence: CASSQEAAVDNQPQHF. The CDR3 nucleotides read TGTGCCAGCAGCCAAGAGGCAGCTGTGGACAATCAGCCCCAGCATTTT. The rearrangement joins TRBV4-2 to TRBJ1-5; D is undetermined. CDR3 length: 16 residues. CDR1 and CDR2 from the germline V gene are LGHNA and YNFKEQ. V shed 0 bases and J shed 3 bases, with 12 bases lying between them.

The chain joins TRBV15 to TRBJ2-5, with D hard to call. This CDR3 spans 13 amino acids. Germline assignment: CDR1 LNHNV and CDR2 YYDKDF (reference sequence). V lost 5 bases, J lost 1 base, and 8 bases lay in between. CDR3 protein: CATSVGPQETQYF. The CDR3 DNA reads as TGTGCCACCAGCGTAGGGCCCCAAGAGACCCAGTACTTC.

This rearrangement joins TRBV5-4 to TRBJ2-7, with D possibly TRBD1 on 6 matching bases. Germline CDR1 is SGHNT and CDR2 is YYREEE (reference sequence). Trimming stripped 2 bases from V and 6 bases from J, with 12 bases between. This CDR3 comprises 13 residues. For the CDR3, the DNA is TGTGCCAGCAGCTTACAGGGTTCGGGCGAGCAGTACTTC. It specifies CASSLQGSGEQYF.

This sequence joins TRBV27 and TRBJ1-1, with D perhaps matching TRBD1 (5 bases). The ends were cut back, 0 bases at V and 1 base at J, with 9 bases in the middle. Germline loops: CDR1 MNHEY, CDR2 SMNVEV (reference sequence). CDR3 size: 15 residues. Here the CDR3 reads CASSLSGAQNTEAFF. CDR3 DNA: TGTGCCAGCAGTTTATCTGGGGCCCAGAACACTGAAGCTTTCTTT.

The chain has TRBV15 and TRBJ2-5; D is uncertain. Germline-derived CDR1 and CDR2 are LNHNV and YYDKDF (reference sequence). Trimming took 1 base from V and 5 from J, leaving 5 bases between them. The CDR3 sequence is 12 residues long. Here the CDR3 reads CATSRAAETQYF. CDR3 nucleotides: TGTGCCACCAGCAGAGCAGCGGAGACCCAGTACTTC.